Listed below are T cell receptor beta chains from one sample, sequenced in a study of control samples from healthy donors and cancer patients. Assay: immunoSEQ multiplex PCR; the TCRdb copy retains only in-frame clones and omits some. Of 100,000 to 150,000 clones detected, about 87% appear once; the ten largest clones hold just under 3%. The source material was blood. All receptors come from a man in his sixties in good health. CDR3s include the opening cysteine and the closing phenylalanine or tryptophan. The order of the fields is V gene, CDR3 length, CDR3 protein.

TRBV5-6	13	CASSSTSRAGYTF
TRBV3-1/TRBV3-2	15	CASSQSSGGGGEQYF
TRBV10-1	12	CASSPNTDTQYF
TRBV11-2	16	CASRRGGTGVFNEQFF
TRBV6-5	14	CASSIGTYTYEQYF
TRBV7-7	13	CASSAGGSYEQYF
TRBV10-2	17	CASSESRQGANTGELFF
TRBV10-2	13	CASRSLASDEQFF
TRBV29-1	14	CSVPSRVSYNEQFF
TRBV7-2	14	CASSLDGGTTEAFF
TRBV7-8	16	CASSFKGAGGSQPQHF
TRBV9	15	CASSAWGDSYNEQFF
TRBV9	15	CASSTGTSGVDTQYF
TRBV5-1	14	CASSLDRDNSPLHF
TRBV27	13	CASSRLSGNTIYF
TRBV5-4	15	CASSSPALMNTEAFF
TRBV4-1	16	CASSQGRGANTGELFF
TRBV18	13	CASSGDRATEAFF
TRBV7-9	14	CASSLGEAFYGYTF
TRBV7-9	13	CASNRDEVGTQYF
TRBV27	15	CASSTLTGGTYEQYF
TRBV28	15	CASSFFRTGNYGYTF
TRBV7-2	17	CASSLGRGGPQQETQYF